The 9 T cell receptor beta chains in this list originate from one sample, sequenced in a study of tumor-infiltrating lymphocytes in oesophageal squamous cell carcinoma. One entry per CDR3 protein, called by TCRdb with MiXCR from the PCR reads. The repertoire holds approximately 12,000 distinct CDR3 sequences, with approximately 47% as singletons. Sequencing was done on a sample of normal esophageal tissue next to the tumor. These TCRs come from a male donor with esophageal squamous cell carcinoma.

With regard to this clonotype: Sequence at one end of the junction differs from germline and may be a read error. The chain couples TRBV7-2 to TRBJ2-5, with D possibly TRBD1 on 6 matching bases. The CDR3 length is 12 residues. Looked up from germline, CDR1 is SGHTA and CDR2 is FQGNSA. The CDR3 loop is CASSLAIGQKFF. In DNA, the CDR3 is TGTGCCAGCAGCTTAGCTATTGGACAGAAGTTCTTC.

As to this clonotype: The conserved phenylalanine or tryptophan is not found at the CDR3 terminus, so this likely reflects a read error. No DNA is shown, since the ends of the CDR3 on it are uncertain; the CDR3 is the one TCRdb lists. This rearrangement joins TRBV7-2 to TRBJ2-6; TRBD1 was called by the table and not checked on the DNA. The germline CDR1 and CDR2 sequences are SGHTA and FQGNSA. The CDR3 is 16 residues long, counting both termini. The CDR3 region is CASSLAGSVYEQYFGA.

This clonotype is medium-sized. The J gene is TRBJ2-5, the V gene TRBV6-1; TRBD1 might be the D (6 bases). The germline V and J ends were trimmed by 7 bases and 5 bases, with 20 bases remaining between them. Per germline, CDR1 MNHNS and CDR2 SASEGT. The CDR3 runs 15 residues. The CDR3 nucleotides read TGTGCCAGCACCAACAGGGTAAACACATATGAGACCCAGTACTTC. Its translation is CASTNRVNTYETQYF.

This clonotype was observed a handful of times. The chain is built from TRBV12-3 or TRBV12-4 and TRBJ2-5, with a possible D match to TRBD1 (6 bases). The last part of the DNA fits TRBJ2-1 better; the J call may be wrong. The CDR3 runs to 13 residues. This chain's CDR3 is CASSPHTGNEQFF. CDR3 nucleotide sequence: TGTGCCAGCAGTCCCCACACAGGGAATGAGCAGTTCTTC.

This clonotype appeared a few times. The rearrangement joins TRBV7-6 to TRBJ2-2; 10 bases match TRBD1. V lost 5 bases, J lost 6 bases, and 6 bases stayed unmatched. The germline V gene encodes CDR1 SGHVS and CDR2 FNYEAQ. This CDR3 spans 15 amino acids. The CDR3 DNA is TGTGCCAGCAGCCCAGGGACAGGGGTGGCCGGGGAGCTGTTTTTT. Protein product: CASSPGTGVAGELFF.

The chain links TRBV7-2 to TRBJ2-4; a possible D gene is TRBD2 (6 bases). The CDR3 length is 17 residues. Germline V gene sequence: CDR1 SGHTA, CDR2 FQGNSA. Trimming cost V 0 bases and J 13 bases, with 25 bases left between them. For the CDR3, the DNA is TGTGCCAGCAGCTTAGCGACTAGTACCGTCTCCTACAATGAGCAGTACTTC. It encodes CASSLATSTVSYNEQYF.

In its sample, this clonotype ranks as large. This chain connects TRBV7-3 to TRBJ2-1; TRBD2 is a possible D gene (5 bases). Germline lookup yields CDR1 SGHTA and CDR2 FQGTGA. Trimming took 1 base from V and 8 from J, leaving 18 bases between them. The CDR3 is made up of 16 amino acids. CDR3: CASSLRASKGWDEQFF. The DNA for the CDR3 is TGTGCCAGCAGCTTAAGAGCTAGCAAGGGTTGGGATGAGCAGTTCTTC.

This clonotype was seen only a few times. CDR3 nucleotide sequence: TGTGCCAGCAGTTACGACAAGTCCTACGAGCAGTACTTC. It is translated as CASSYDKSYEQYF. This chain connects TRBV6-6 to TRBJ2-4; no reliable D call. The DNA end is a closer match to TRBJ2-7, so the J assignment may be wrong. This CDR3 has 13 residues. Germline assignment: CDR1 MNHNY and CDR2 SVGAGI (reference sequence).

The chain carries TRBV6-2 or TRBV6-3 and TRBJ1-2; 9 bases fit TRBD1. Trimming took 4 bases from V and 0 from J; bases not matched to a gene: 3. The V gene's germline CDR1 is MNHEY and CDR2 SVGEGT. There are 15 residues in the CDR3. The CDR3 coding sequence is TGTGCCAGCAGTTTTGGGACAGGGACTAACTATGGCTACACCTTC. Translated, it gives CASSFGTGTNYGYTF.